The subject of this entry is one T cell receptor beta chain. How the authors handled the data: Amplification of reference gene primers provided the estimated nucleated cell counts. Using immunoSEQ multiplex PCR, the repertoire was profiled, and TCRdb retains in-frame clones only, with some absent. V, J and clone size are those of that table, while D and trimming were read from the DNA. Of tens of thousands of clones in the sample, over 60% were seen once. The sample comes from a study of blood T cell repertoires in COVID-19. Across the study: Acute-phase and convalescent COVID-19 samples originated in the United States, Italy and Spain.

Germline-derived CDR1 and CDR2 are LNHDA and SQIVND (reference sequence). Trimming pared 6 bases from V and 3 bases from J, leaving 13 bases between. This CDR3 has 14 amino acids. Those enrolled in Seattle joined during active infection and were followed longitudinally afterward. V and J are TRBV19 and TRBJ2-3; perhaps TRBD1 as D (5 bases). Sample: peripheral blood. This receptor was obtained from a man aged 25 to 40 with COVID-19, enrolled during active disease. CDR3 in amino acids: CASSDDRATDTQYF. The CDR3 DNA reads as TGTGCCAGTAGCGATGACAGAGCAACAGATACGCAGTATTTT.